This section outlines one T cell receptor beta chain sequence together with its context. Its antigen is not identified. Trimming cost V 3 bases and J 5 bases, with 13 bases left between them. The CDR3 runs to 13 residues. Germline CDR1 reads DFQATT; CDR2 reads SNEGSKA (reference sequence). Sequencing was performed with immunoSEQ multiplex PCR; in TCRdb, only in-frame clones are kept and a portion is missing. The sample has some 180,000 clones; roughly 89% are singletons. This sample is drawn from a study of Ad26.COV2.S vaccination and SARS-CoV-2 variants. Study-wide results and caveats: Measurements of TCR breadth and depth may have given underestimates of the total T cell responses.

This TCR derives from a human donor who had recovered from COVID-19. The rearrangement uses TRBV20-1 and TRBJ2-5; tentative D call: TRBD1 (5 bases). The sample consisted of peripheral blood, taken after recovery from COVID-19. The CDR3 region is CSASQRGRETQYF. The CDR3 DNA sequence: TGCAGTGCTAGTCAAAGGGGTAGGGAGACCCAGTACTTC.